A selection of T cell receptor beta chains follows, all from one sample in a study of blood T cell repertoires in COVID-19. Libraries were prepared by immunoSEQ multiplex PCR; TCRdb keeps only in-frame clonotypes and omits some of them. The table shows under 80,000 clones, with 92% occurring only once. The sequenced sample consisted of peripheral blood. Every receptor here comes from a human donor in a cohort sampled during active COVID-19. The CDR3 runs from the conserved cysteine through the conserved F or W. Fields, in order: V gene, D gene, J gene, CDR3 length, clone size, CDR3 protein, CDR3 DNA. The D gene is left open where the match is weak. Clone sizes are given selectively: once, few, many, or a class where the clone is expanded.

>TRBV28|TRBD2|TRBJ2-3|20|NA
CASSAPGLAGGHSGTDTQYF
TGTGCCAGCAGCGCGCCGGGACTAGCGGGGGGGCACTCCGGCACAGATACGCAGTATTTT
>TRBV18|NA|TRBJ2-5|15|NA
CASSQDLAPVESQYF
TGTGCCAGCTCGCAAGACCTAGCGCCGGTGGAGTCCCAGTACTTC
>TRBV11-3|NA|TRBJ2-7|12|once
CASSFSRGEQYF
TGTGCCAGCAGCTTCAGTCGGGGAGAGCAGTACTTC
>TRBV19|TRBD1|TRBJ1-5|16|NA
CASSTFETGVWQPQHF
TGTGCCAGTAGTACTTTCGAAACAGGGGTGTGGCAGCCCCAGCATTTT
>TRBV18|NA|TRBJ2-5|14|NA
CASSPGGPHGTQYF
TGTGCCAGCTCACCAGGGGGCCCACATGGGACCCAGTACTTC
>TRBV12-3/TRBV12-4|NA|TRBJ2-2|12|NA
CASSRGTGELFF
TGTGCCAGCAGTCGGGGGACCGGGGAGCTGTTTTTT
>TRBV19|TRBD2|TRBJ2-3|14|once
CASKVAGASDTQYF
TGTGCCAGTAAGGTAGCGGGGGCTTCGGATACGCAGTATTTT
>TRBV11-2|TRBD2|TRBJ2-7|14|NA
CASSLTSGSYEQYF
TGTGCCAGCAGCCTTACTAGCGGGAGCTACGAGCAGTACTTC
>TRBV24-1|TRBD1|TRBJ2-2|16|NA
CATSDEQGARTGELFF
TGTGCCACCAGTGATGAACAGGGGGCGCGCACCGGGGAGCTGTTTTTT
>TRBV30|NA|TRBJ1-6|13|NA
CAWSVQGGSPLHF
TGTGCCTGGAGTGTCCAGGGAGGTTCACCCCTCCACTTT
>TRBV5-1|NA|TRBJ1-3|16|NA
CASSNTVGGSGNTIYF
TGCGCCAGCAGTAATACAGTGGGGGGCTCTGGAAACACCATATATTTT
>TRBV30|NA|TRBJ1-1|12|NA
CAYRRDDTEAFF
TGTGCCTACCGCAGGGATGACACTGAAGCTTTCTTT
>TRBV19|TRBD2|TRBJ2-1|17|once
CASSINPASGRFHEQFF
TGTGCCAGTAGTATAAATCCCGCTAGCGGGAGGTTCCATGAGCAGTTCTTC
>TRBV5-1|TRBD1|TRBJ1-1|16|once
CASSLQGPRSNTEAFF
TGCGCCAGCAGCCTACAGGGGCCGCGATCGAACACTGAAGCTTTCTTT
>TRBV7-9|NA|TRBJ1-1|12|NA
CASSQDNTEAFF
TGTGCCAGCAGCCAGGATAACACTGAAGCTTTCTTT
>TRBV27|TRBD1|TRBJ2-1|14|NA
CASSSRGTYNEQFF
TGTGCCAGCAGTAGCAGGGGGACGTACAATGAGCAGTTCTTC
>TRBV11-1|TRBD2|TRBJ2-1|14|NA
CASSLGGSVNEQFF
TGTGCCAGCAGCTTAGGCGGGAGCGTCAATGAGCAGTTCTTC
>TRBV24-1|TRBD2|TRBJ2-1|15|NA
CATSDTSGINNEQFF
TGTGCCACCAGTGACACTAGCGGGATAAACAATGAGCAGTTCTTC
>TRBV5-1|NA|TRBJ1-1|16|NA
CASSLSRGEANTEAFF
TGCGCCAGCAGCTTGAGCAGGGGTGAGGCCAACACTGAAGCTTTCTTT
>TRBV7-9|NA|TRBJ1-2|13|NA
CASSLPTRGGYTF
TGTGCCAGCAGCTTACCAACCAGGGGAGGCTACACCTTC